This passage covers 14 T cell receptor beta chains from one sample sequenced in a study of a mutant IDH1 vaccine in newly diagnosed glioma. Their antigens are not known. This sample's time point: week 47, end of study. In the vaccine, a single dose held 300 ug of the mutant IDH1 20-mer peptide, along with topical imiquimod. Generated by immunoSEQ multiplex PCR, the TCRdb table keeps only in-frame clones and is missing some. Seen here are roughly 32,000 clones, roughly 90% observed once, and the top ten hold about 2%. Material: PBMCs, obtained from a glioma patient whose treatment included an IDH1 peptide vaccine. Receptors originate from a man aged 40-50 years with glioma.

This chain links TRBV10-3 with TRBJ1-1, with D perhaps TRBD1 (5 bases). The germline V gene has CDR1 ENHRY and CDR2 SYGVKD. The ends were cut back, 3 bases at V and 0 bases at J, with 11 bases in the middle. The length of the CDR3 is 15 residues. The CDR3 sequence: CAISDPGHLNTEAFF. CDR3 DNA: TGTGCCATCAGTGACCCAGGACACCTGAACACTGAAGCTTTCTTT.

CDR3 DNA sequence: TGTGCCATCAGTGAGTCGTATCAGCCCCAGCATTTT. Translation: CAISESYQPQHF. The chain combines TRBV10-3 with TRBJ1-5, with D unresolved. Trimming took off 0 bases at V and 5 bases at J, with 2 bases between the two ends. The CDR3 length is 12 residues. Germline CDR1 ENHRY, CDR2 SYGVKD.

CDR3 sequence (DNA): TGTGCCAGCAGCCTCTCAGGGGCTTCCTACAATGAGCAGTTCTTC. It specifies CASSLSGASYNEQFF. This chain uses TRBV7-8 with TRBJ2-1; D is perhaps TRBD1 (6 bases). Germline V gene data show CDR1 as SGHVS and CDR2 as FQNEAQ. V was clipped by 5 bases and J by 1 base, with 12 bases between them. The length of the CDR3 is 15 residues.

This chain links TRBV5-4 with TRBJ2-3; TRBD1 aligns across 10 bases. The CDR3 extends over 16 amino acids. V shed 4 bases, J shed 2 bases, and the junction held 7 bases outside the gene matches. The germline V gene encodes CDR1 SGHNT and CDR2 YYREEE (reference sequence). The CDR3 reads CASSAPGQGYTDTQYF. In nucleotides, the CDR3 is TGTGCCAGCAGCGCCCCGGGACAGGGGTACACAGATACGCAGTATTTT. Full variable domain (remainder filled in from reference TRBV5-4 and TRBJ2-3): ETGVTQSPTHLIKTRGQQVTLRCSSQSGHNTVSWYQQALGQGPQFIFQYYREEENGRGNFPPRFSGLQFPNYSSELNVNALELDDSALYLCASSAPGQGYTDTQYFGPGTRLTVL.

The chain carries TRBV1 and TRBJ1-5; the table's D gene call, TRBD1, was not cross checked with the DNA. TRBV1 is an annotated pseudogene. The CDR3 has 14 amino acids. CDR3 sequence: CTSSRDSRGQPQHF. DNA of the CDR3: TGCACCAGCAGCCGGGACAGTCGGGGTCAGCCCCAGCATTTT.

The chain joins TRBV6-5 to TRBJ1-2, with TRBD1 as a possible D gene (6 bases). Deletions cut 4 bases from V and 5 bases from J, with 17 bases between. From germline, CDR1 is MNHEY and CDR2 SVGAGI. The CDR3 extends over 15 amino acids. The CDR3 DNA reads as TGTGCCAGCAGTTCCCCGGGGCAGGGGAGTTATGGCTACACCTTC. Protein product: CASSSPGQGSYGYTF.

The V gene is TRBV19, the J gene TRBJ2-3, with no clear D. Looked up from germline, CDR1 is LNHDA and CDR2 is SQIVND (reference sequence). The CDR3 sequence is 15 residues long. V lost 3 bases and J lost 1, with 11 bases in between. The CDR3 DNA sequence: TGTGCCAGTAGTATGGATAAAGGGCGCACAGATACGCAGTATTTT. It is translated as CASSMDKGRTDTQYF.

This chain's CDR3 is CASSLRQGGTEAFF. The CDR3 DNA is TGCGCCAGCAGCTTGAGGCAGGGTGGCACTGAAGCTTTCTTT. The chain employs TRBV5-1 and TRBJ1-1, with D possibly TRBD1 on 5 matching bases. V lost 1 base and J 4 bases, leaving 11 bases between the germline ends. The CDR3 has 14 amino acids. Germline V lookup: CDR1 SGHRS, CDR2 YFSETQ.

The V gene is TRBV7-8, the J gene TRBJ2-5, with D maybe TRBD2 (5 bases). CDR3 size: 13 residues. V was clipped by 5 bases and J by 5 bases, with 12 bases between them. Per the germline V gene, CDR1 is SGHVS and CDR2 is FQNEAQ. Here the CDR3 DNA reads TGTGCCAGCAGCCCCCTGACGGGGGAGACCCAGTACTTC. This encodes CASSPLTGETQYF. The complete variable domain, with remaining parts taken from reference TRBV7-8 and TRBJ2-5, reads GAGVSQSPRYKVAKRGQDVALRCDPISGHVSLFWYQQALGQGPEFLTYFQNEAQLDKSGLPSDRFFAERPEGSVSTLKIQRTQQEDSAVYLCASSPLTGETQYFGPGTRLLVL.

The chain combines TRBV4-1 with TRBJ1-2, with 9 bases identical to TRBD1. Per germline, CDR1 MGHRA and CDR2 YSYEKL. The CDR3 has 15 amino acids. V trimming: 4 bases; J trimming: 7 bases; junction bases outside the gene matches: 10. CDR3 region: CASSLTGGAAPGYTF. CDR3 sequence (DNA): TGCGCCAGCAGCCTCACAGGGGGCGCGGCCCCTGGCTACACCTTC.

This clone occurred once. The chain couples TRBV19 to TRBJ2-2, with TRBD1 as a possible D gene (7 bases). V dropped 5 bases and J dropped 2 bases, with 12 bases sitting between them. CDR1 and CDR2 (germline): LNHDA, SQIVND (reference sequence). This CDR3 has 15 residues. CDR3 DNA sequence: TGTGCCAGTAGTGCGGGGACAGTTAACACCGGGGAGCTGTTTTTT. It encodes CASSAGTVNTGELFF.

This clone was detected only once. V gene TRBV5-1 combines with J gene TRBJ1-2; tentative D call: TRBD1 (5 bases). This CDR3 has 14 residues. V shed 4 bases and J shed 0 bases, with 10 bases lying between them. Germline CDR1 SGHRS, CDR2 YFSETQ. DNA for the CDR3: TGCGCCAGCAGCCAAGGGACGTCTAACTATGGCTACACCTTC. Its protein product is CASSQGTSNYGYTF.

The chain has TRBV29-1 and TRBJ1-1, with D unclear. This CDR3 contains 11 residues. V was trimmed by 4 bases and J by 4 bases, leaving 7 bases between them. CDR1 and CDR2 from the germline V gene are SQVTM and ANQGSEA. For the CDR3, the DNA is TGCAGCGTTGCCCTGTTCACTGAAGCTTTCTTT. Protein product: CSVALFTEAFF.

The chain employs TRBV19 and TRBJ1-1; D is unresolved. The germline V gene encodes CDR1 LNHDA and CDR2 SQIVND (reference sequence). Trimming removed 7 bases from V and 0 bases from J, with 6 bases in between. The CDR3 length is 12 residues. The CDR3 DNA follows: TGTGCCAGTATTGCGGTGAACACTGAAGCTTTCTTT. Its translation: CASIAVNTEAFF.